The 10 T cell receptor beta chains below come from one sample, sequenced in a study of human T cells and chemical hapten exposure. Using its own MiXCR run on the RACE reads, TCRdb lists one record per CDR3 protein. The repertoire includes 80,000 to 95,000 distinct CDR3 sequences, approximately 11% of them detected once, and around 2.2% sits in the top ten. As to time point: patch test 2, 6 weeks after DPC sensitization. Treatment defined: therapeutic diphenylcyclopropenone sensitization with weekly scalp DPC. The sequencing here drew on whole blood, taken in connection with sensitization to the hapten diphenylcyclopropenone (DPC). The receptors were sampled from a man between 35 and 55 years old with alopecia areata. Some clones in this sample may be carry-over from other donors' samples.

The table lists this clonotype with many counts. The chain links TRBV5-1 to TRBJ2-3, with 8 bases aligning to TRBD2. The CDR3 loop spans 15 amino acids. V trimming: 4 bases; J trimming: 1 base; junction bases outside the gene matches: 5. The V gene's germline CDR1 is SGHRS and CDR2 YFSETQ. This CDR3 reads CASSKGLEGTDTQYF. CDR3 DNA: TGCGCCAGCAGCAAGGGACTAGAAGGCACAGATACGCAGTATTTT.

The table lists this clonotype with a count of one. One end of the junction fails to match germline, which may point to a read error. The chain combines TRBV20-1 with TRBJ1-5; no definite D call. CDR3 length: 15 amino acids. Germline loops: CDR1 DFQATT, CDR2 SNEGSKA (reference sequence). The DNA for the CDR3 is TGCAGTGCTACCAAAGAAGTTGATGGCAATCAGCCCAAGCATTTT. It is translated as CSATKEVDGNQPKHF.

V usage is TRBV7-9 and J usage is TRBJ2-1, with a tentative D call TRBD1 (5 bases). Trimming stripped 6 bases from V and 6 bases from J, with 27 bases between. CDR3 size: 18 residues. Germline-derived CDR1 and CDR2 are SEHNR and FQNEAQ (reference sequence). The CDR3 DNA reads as TGTGCCAGCAGTTTCATTGCGGTAGGGGATGGTGGTAGCAATGAGCAGTTCTTC. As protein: CASSFIAVGDGGSNEQFF.

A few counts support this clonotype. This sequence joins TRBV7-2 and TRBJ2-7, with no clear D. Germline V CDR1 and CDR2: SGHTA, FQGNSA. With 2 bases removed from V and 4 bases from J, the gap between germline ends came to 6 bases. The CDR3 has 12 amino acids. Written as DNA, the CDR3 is TGTGCCAGCAGCTTAACGGGTTACGAGCAGTACGTC. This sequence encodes CASSLTGYEQYV.

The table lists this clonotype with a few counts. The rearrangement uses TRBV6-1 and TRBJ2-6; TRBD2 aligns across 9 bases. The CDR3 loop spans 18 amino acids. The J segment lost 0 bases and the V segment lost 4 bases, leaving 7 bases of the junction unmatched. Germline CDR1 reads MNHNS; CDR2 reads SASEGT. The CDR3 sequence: CASSVDLAGTSGANVLTF. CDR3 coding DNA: TGTGCCAGCAGTGTTGACCTAGCGGGAACCTCTGGGGCCAACGTCCTGACTTTC.

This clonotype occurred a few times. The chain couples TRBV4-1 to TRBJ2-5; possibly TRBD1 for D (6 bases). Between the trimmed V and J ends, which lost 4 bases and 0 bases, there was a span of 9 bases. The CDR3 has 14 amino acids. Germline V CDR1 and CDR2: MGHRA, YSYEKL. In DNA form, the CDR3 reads TGCGCCAGCAGCCCAGGACAGTACCAAGAGACCCAGTACTTC. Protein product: CASSPGQYQETQYF.

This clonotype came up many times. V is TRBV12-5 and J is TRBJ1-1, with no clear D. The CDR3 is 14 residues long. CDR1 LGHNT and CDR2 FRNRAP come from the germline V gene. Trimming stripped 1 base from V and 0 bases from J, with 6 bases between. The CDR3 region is CASGLALMNTEAFF. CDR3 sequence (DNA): TGTGCTAGTGGTTTGGCACTCATGAACACTGAAGCTTTCTTT.

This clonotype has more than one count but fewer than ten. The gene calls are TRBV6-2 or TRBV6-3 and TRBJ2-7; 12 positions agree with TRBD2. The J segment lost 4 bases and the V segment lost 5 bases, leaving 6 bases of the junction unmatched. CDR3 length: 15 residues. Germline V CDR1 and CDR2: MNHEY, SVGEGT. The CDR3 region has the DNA TGTGCCAGCAGTCCCCGGACTAGCGGGGAATACGAGCAGTACGTC. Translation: CASSPRTSGEYEQYV.

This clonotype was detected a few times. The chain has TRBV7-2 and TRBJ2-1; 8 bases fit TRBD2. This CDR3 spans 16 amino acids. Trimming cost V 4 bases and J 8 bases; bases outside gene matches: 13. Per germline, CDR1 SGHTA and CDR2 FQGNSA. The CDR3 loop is CASSSSSGQRVDEQFF. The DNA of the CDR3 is TGTGCCAGCAGCTCCTCTAGCGGGCAAAGGGTAGATGAGCAGTTCTTC.

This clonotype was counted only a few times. The DNA of the CDR3 is TGCAGTGCCTGGCGAGGGACGACAGATACGCAGTATTTT. Amino acids: CSAWRGTTDTQYF. The chain uses TRBV20-1 and TRBJ2-3; D is tentatively TRBD1 or TRBD2 (5 bases each). The germline CDR1 and CDR2 sequences are DFQATT and SNEGSKA (reference sequence). There are 13 residues in the CDR3. Deletions cut 6 bases from V and 3 bases from J, with 13 bases between.